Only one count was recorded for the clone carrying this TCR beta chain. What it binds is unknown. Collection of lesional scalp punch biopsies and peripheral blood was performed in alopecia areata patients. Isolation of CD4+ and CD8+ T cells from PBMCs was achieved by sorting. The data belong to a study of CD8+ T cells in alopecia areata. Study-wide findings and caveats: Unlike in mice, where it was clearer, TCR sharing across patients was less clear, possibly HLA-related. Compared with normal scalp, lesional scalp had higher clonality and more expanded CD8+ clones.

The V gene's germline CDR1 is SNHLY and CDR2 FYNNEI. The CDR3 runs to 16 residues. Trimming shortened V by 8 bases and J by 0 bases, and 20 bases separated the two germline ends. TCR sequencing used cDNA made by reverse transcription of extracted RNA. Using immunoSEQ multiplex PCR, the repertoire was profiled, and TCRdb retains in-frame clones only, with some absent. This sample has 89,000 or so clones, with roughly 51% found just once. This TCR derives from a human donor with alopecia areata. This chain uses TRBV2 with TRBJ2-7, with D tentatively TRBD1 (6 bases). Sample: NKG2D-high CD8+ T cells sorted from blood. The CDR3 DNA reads TGTGCCAGCCGGGGACCAATCGGACAGTCCTCCTACGAGCAGTACTTC. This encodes CASRGPIGQSSYEQYF.